This TCR beta chain is from a study of lymphopenia after photon versus proton radiotherapy. Concerning this clone: Its target is not known.

Study-level findings and limits: A bigger post-nadir fall in TCR diversity correlated inversely with survival time in deceased patients. Authors raise, but do not show, better survival with proton therapy. Oligoclonal CD8+ Temra expansion after nadir drove photon patients' diversity drop.

V lost 2 bases and J lost 4, with 15 bases in between. Germline-derived CDR1 and CDR2 are SGHAT and FQNNGV. The CDR3 has 16 residues. Here immunoSEQ multiplex PCR was the method, and the copy in TCRdb shows in-frame clones only, minus some. This table has roughly 36,000 clones, roughly 90% appearing once. The source material was peripheral blood, sampled from a patient treated with photon-based radiotherapy. The chain joins TRBV11-2 to TRBJ2-1; perhaps TRBD2 as D (6 bases). The sequence derives from a woman in her forties or fifties with pancreatic cancer. Here the CDR3 reads CASSLNGGIGYNEQFF. The DNA for the CDR3 is TGTGCCAGCAGCTTAAACGGCGGGATAGGGTACAATGAGCAGTTCTTC.